The 26 T cell receptor beta chains reported below all come from one sample, sequenced in a study of beta chain features in type 1 diabetes. Whole-study findings and limits: A moderate, significant TCRB CDR3 shortening appeared in type 1 diabetes across four CD4+ subsets.

Expressed TCRB transcripts were sequenced because the entire RNA isolate underwent reverse transcription. The method was immunoSEQ multiplex PCR; TCRdb's version includes in-frame clones alone and lacks a portion of them. Of hundreds of thousands of clones in the sample, roughly 9% were seen once. No antigen is known for these receptors. Sequenced input: central memory CD4+ T cells from blood. All receptors derive from a man aged 25-45 years with type 1 diabetes.

This rearrangement joins TRBV29-1 to TRBJ1-1; 7 bases fit TRBD1. CDR1 is SQVTM and CDR2 is ANQGSEA in the germline V gene. CDR3 length: 13 residues. Trimming removed 7 bases from V and 2 bases from J; junction bases left unmatched: 7. The DNA of the CDR3 is TGCAGCGCTGCGGGGACAGATAACACTGAAGCTTTCTTT. Protein: CSAAGTDNTEAFF.

The chain employs TRBV2 and TRBJ1-4; 9 nucleotides line up with TRBD1. The germline V gene encodes CDR1 SNHLY and CDR2 FYNNEI. The CDR3 consists of 13 residues. After removal of 6 bases from V and 8 bases from J, the junction contained 4 bases not matched to a gene. The CDR3 region is CASRGTGKEKLFF. As DNA, the CDR3 is TGTGCCAGCAGAGGGACAGGGAAGGAAAAACTGTTTTTT.

This clone was recorded at least ten times. The chain is built from TRBV2 and TRBJ2-6; D perhaps matches TRBD2 (5 bases). The CDR3 covers 15 residues. V shed 8 bases and J shed 3 bases, with 14 bases lying between them. The germline gives CDR1 SNHLY, CDR2 FYNNEI. As DNA, the CDR3 is TGTGCCAGCCGCGCGGAGGAAGGTGGGGCCAACGTCCTGACTTTC. Its translation is CASRAEEGGANVLTF.

The chain links TRBV28 to TRBJ2-7; D not certain. CDR3 length equals 11 residues. V shed 6 bases and J shed 5 bases, with 8 bases lying between them. Germline values: CDR1 MDHEN, CDR2 SYDVKM. DNA of the CDR3: TGTGCCAGCAGCGTGCGCAACGAGCAGTACTTC. Its protein product is CASSVRNEQYF.

This clone appeared a few times. CDR3 bases: TGCAGCGCCCAAGAGCAGGGAAACTATGGCTACACCTTC. Translating it yields CSAQEQGNYGYTF. J is TRBJ1-2 and V is TRBV29-1, with a tentative D call TRBD1 (5 bases). V was cut by 7 bases and J by 2 bases, with 14 bases left in between. Looked up from germline, CDR1 is SQVTM and CDR2 is ANQGSEA. This CDR3 is built from 13 residues.

This clone was recorded a few times. V and J are TRBV2 and TRBJ2-1; the D gene is possibly TRBD2 (7 bases). Germline V gene lookup returns CDR1 SNHLY and CDR2 FYNNEI. The V end lost 7 bases, the J end lost 5 bases, and 12 bases lay between the germline ends. This CDR3 is built from 13 residues. In DNA form, the CDR3 reads TGTGCCAGCAAACGGGGGGCGAACAATGAGCAGTTCTTC. Protein product: CASKRGANNEQFF.

This clone was seen a few times. The chain is built from TRBV9 and TRBJ2-7; D is undetermined. Between the trimmed V and J ends, which lost 2 bases and 5 bases, there was a span of 11 bases. CDR1 and CDR2 (germline): SGDLS, YYNGEE. This CDR3 contains 13 residues. The CDR3 here is CASSVGSVDEQYF. The CDR3 region has the DNA TGTGCCAGCAGCGTCGGCAGTGTAGACGAGCAGTACTTC.

DNA for the CDR3: TGTGCCAGCTCACAGGGGGCGACCTCTGGGGCCAACGTCCTGACTTTC. Protein sequence: CASSQGATSGANVLTF. The V and J genes are TRBV18 and TRBJ2-6, with 7 bases matching TRBD1. CDR1 and CDR2 (germline): KGHSH, LQKENI. CDR3 size: 16 residues. Germline trimming cut 4 bases from V and 0 bases from J; bases unmatched to any gene: 3.

This clone has only a few counts. The rearrangement uses TRBV6-1 and TRBJ2-2; TRBD2 matches 10 bases. V trimming: 6 bases; J trimming: 4 bases; junction bases outside the gene matches: 5. Germline lookup yields CDR1 MNHNS and CDR2 SASEGT. The CDR3 sequence is 15 residues long. CDR3 sequence (DNA): TGTGCCAGCAGAATAGCGGGGGGTCTCACCGGGGAGCTGTTTTTT. Its protein is CASRIAGGLTGELFF.

V and J are TRBV6-1 and TRBJ2-7, with D perhaps given as TRBD1 or TRBD2 (5 bases each). Germline loops: CDR1 MNHNS, CDR2 SASEGT. The CDR3 spans 15 residues. Trimming took 6 bases from V and 5 from J, leaving 20 bases between them. The CDR3 DNA follows: TGTGCCAGCAGGGACATTAGGGACGGAGTCCACGAGCAGTACTTC. This translates into CASRDIRDGVHEQYF.

At least ten counts were recorded for this clone. The J gene is TRBJ1-4, the V gene TRBV6-1, with a tentative D call TRBD1 (5 bases). The V end lost 1 base, the J end lost 6 bases, and 9 bases lay between the germline ends. The CDR3 has 14 residues. CDR1 MNHNS and CDR2 SASEGT come from the germline V gene. CDR3 in amino acids: CASSEGGPDEKLFF. The CDR3 nucleotides read TGTGCCAGCAGTGAAGGGGGACCTGATGAAAAACTGTTTTTT.

This clone was observed a handful of times. The chain uses TRBV6-5 and TRBJ1-6; D ambiguous. Germline CDR1 MNHEY, CDR2 SVGAGI. Deletions cut 8 bases from V and 10 bases from J, with 12 bases between. This CDR3 region has 12 residues. CDR3 nucleotides: TGTGCCAGCCAATCGGGCGGCTCACCCCTCCACTTT. It yields the protein CASQSGGSPLHF.

The chain uses TRBV6-1 and TRBJ2-5; weak D call: TRBD1 (5 bases). The germline CDR1 and CDR2 sequences are MNHNS and SASEGT. V was pared by 6 bases and J by 5 bases, with 16 bases between. This CDR3 contains 14 residues. The CDR3 DNA sequence: TGTGCCAGCAGCCGGACATATAGAGAGGAGACCCAGTACTTC. Translating gives CASSRTYREETQYF.

As to this clone: Other DNA sequences in this specimen translate into the identical CDR3. This chain uses TRBV6-1 with TRBJ1-6, with TRBD1 matching 7 bases. The CDR3 is 15 residues long. The germline V gene encodes CDR1 MNHNS and CDR2 SASEGT. V dropped 0 bases and J dropped 10; count of bases not matched to a gene: 6. The CDR3 loop reads CASSEAGQGGSPLHF. The CDR3 nucleotides are TGTGCCAGCAGTGAAGCAGGGCAGGGGGGGTCACCCCTCCACTTT.

This clone came up many times. The chain uses TRBV10-3 and TRBJ1-2; D perhaps matches TRBD1 (6 bases). Trimming pared 0 bases from V and 6 bases from J, leaving 17 bases between. The CDR3 consists of 16 residues. The germline V gene encodes CDR1 ENHRY and CDR2 SYGVKD. CDR3 DNA sequence: TGTGCCATCAGTGAGTCAGGAGAGGTCAGGGGAGATGGCTACACCTTC. This translates into CAISESGEVRGDGYTF.

A note on this clone: A junction end diverges from the germline sequence, so it may reflect a read error. The sample holds other DNA sequences that translate to the same CDR3. The chain is built from TRBV9 and TRBJ2-5; weak D call: TRBD2 (6 bases). CDR1 is SGDLS, CDR2 YYNGEE, per germline. This CDR3 has 15 amino acids. The CDR3 DNA reads as TGTGCCAGCAGCGTAGCTCCGGGGGTCCAAGAGACCCAATACTTC. Translating it yields CASSVAPGVQETQYF.

The gene calls are TRBV7-2 and TRBJ2-7; D uncertain. The V gene lost 1 base and the J gene lost 4 bases, with 11 bases spanning the gap. The CDR3 runs 14 residues. The germline V gene has CDR1 SGHTA and CDR2 FQGNSA. The CDR3 bases are TGTGCCAGCAGCTTAGAGACACGGACGTACGAGCAGTACTTC. This sequence encodes CASSLETRTYEQYF.

The CDR3 protein is CASSLQGGGPAKNIQYF. In DNA form, the CDR3 reads TGTGCCAGCTCACTTCAGGGTGGAGGGCCCGCCAAAAACATTCAGTACTTC. The chain combines TRBV18 with TRBJ2-4, with a tentative D call TRBD2 (6 bases). This CDR3 has 17 residues. With 4 bases removed from V and 1 base from J, the gap between germline ends came to 17 bases. Germline V gene sequence: CDR1 KGHSH, CDR2 LQKENI.

The chain employs TRBV2 and TRBJ1-1, with D possibly being TRBD1 (5 bases). This CDR3 has 14 amino acids. Trimming left V 2 bases short and J 1 base short, with 8 bases between. CDR1 is SNHLY, CDR2 FYNNEI, per germline. The CDR3 DNA follows: TGTGCCAGCAGTGAACTAAGGGGGAACACTGAAGCTTTCTTT. Amino acids: CASSELRGNTEAFF.

This sequence joins TRBV5-4 and TRBJ2-1, with D perhaps matching TRBD2 (7 bases). Germline assignment: CDR1 SGHNT and CDR2 YYREEE (reference sequence). This CDR3 has 12 amino acids. V was shortened by 10 bases and J by 13 bases, with 21 bases between the two germline ends. CDR3: CAPSLDRGAQFF. The CDR3 region has the DNA TGTGCCCCCAGCTTGGATCGGGGGGCACAGTTCTTC. Looking up the rest from reference TRBV5-4 and TRBJ2-1 gives the full variable domain: ETGVTQSPTHLIKTRGQQVTLRCSSQSGHNTVSWYQQALGQGPQFIFQYYREEENGRGNFPPRFSGLQFPNYSSELNVNALELDDSALYLCAPSLDRGAQFFGPGTRLTVL.

This clone was seen more than once but under ten times. The CDR3 region has the DNA TGTGCCAGCAGCTTAGACAGTGCTAGCACAGATACGCAGTATTTT. Translating gives CASSLDSASTDTQYF. V is TRBV11-3 and J is TRBJ2-3; D gene ambiguous. This CDR3 is 15 amino acids long. Per germline, CDR1 SGHNT and CDR2 YENEEA. Trimming removed 0 bases at V and 0 bases at J, with 7 bases between. The variable domain in full, completed from reference TRBV11-3 and TRBJ2-3, reads EAGVVQSPRYKIIEKKQPVAFWCNPISGHNTLYWYLQNLGQGPELLIRYENEEAVDDSQLPKDRFSAERLKGVDSTLKIQPAELGDSAVYLCASSLDSASTDTQYFGPGTRLTVL.

This clone was seen a few times. CDR3 DNA sequence: TGTGCCAGCAGCCCAGTTCCGGGGGGGGCTTTCTTT. Residues: CASSPVPGGAFF. The chain links TRBV7-8 to TRBJ1-1, with D perhaps TRBD1 (5 bases). The ends were cut back, 5 bases at V and 11 bases at J, with 15 bases in the middle. The CDR3 has 12 residues. Germline CDR1 and CDR2: SGHVS and FQNEAQ. Supplemented by reference TRBV7-8 and TRBJ1-1, the full variable domain reads GAGVSQSPRYKVAKRGQDVALRCDPISGHVSLFWYQQALGQGPEFLTYFQNEAQLDKSGLPSDRFFAERPEGSVSTLKIQRTQQEDSAVYLCASSPVPGGAFFGQGTRLTVV.

The J gene is TRBJ2-7, the V gene TRBV28; weak D call: TRBD2 (7 bases). Germline V gene sequence: CDR1 MDHEN, CDR2 SYDVKM. The CDR3 covers 16 residues. V was pared by 4 bases and J by 1 base, with 17 bases between. CDR3 amino acids: CASSYGGASGSYEQYF. DNA of the CDR3: TGTGCCAGCAGTTATGGGGGGGCTAGCGGATCCTACGAGCAGTACTTC.

This rearrangement joins TRBV2 to TRBJ2-1; TRBD2 is a possible D gene (5 bases). Germline V gives CDR1 SNHLY, CDR2 FYNNEI. V lost 6 bases and J 5 bases, leaving 8 bases between the germline ends. The CDR3 sequence is 12 residues long. As DNA, the CDR3 is TGTGCCAGCAGCGGACTCCACAATGAGCAGTTCTTC. It specifies CASSGLHNEQFF.

The rearrangement joins TRBV5-1 to TRBJ1-1; 9 bases align to TRBD1. Germline lookup yields CDR1 SGHRS and CDR2 YFSETQ. This CDR3 region has 16 residues. The trim removed 1 base at V and 5 bases at J, leaving 9 bases unmatched. The CDR3 sequence: CASSLLDRGIGTEAFF. The CDR3 region has the DNA TGCGCCAGCAGCTTGCTCGACAGGGGGATTGGGACTGAAGCTTTCTTT. The full variable domain, rest sourced from reference TRBV5-1 and TRBJ1-1, is KAGVTQTPRYLIKTRGQQVTLSCSPISGHRSVSWYQQTPGQGLQFLFEYFSETQRNKGNFPGRFSGRQFSNSRSEMNVSTLELGDSALYLCASSLLDRGIGTEAFFGQGTRLTVV.

This clone appeared a few times. The V call is TRBV10-1, the J call TRBJ2-1; D may match TRBD1 or TRBD2 (5 bases each). This CDR3 comprises 11 residues. Trimming stripped 8 bases from V and 10 bases from J, with 12 bases between. CDR1 and CDR2 from the germline V gene are WNHNN and SYGVQD (reference sequence). CDR3 protein: CASGETEEQFF. The CDR3 region has the DNA TGCGCCAGCGGGGAGACAGAGGAGCAGTTCTTC.